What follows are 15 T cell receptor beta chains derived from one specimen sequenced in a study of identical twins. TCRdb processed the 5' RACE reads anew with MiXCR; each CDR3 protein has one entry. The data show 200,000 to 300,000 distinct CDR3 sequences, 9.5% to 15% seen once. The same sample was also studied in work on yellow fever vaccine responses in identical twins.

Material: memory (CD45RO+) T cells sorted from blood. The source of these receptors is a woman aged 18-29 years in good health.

Here the CDR3 reads CASGQGNNSPLHF. DNA for the CDR3: TGTGCCAGCGGCCAGGGGAATAATTCACCCCTCCACTTT. The chain is built from TRBV9 and TRBJ1-6, with a weak D call TRBD1 (6 bases). CDR3 length: 13 residues. The V end was cut by 7 bases, the J end by 5 bases, with 10 bases between. The germline gives CDR1 SGDLS, CDR2 YYNGEE.

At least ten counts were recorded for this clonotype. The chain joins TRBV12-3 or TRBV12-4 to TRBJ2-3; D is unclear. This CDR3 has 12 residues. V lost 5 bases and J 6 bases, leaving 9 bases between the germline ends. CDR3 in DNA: TGTGCCAGCAGTCTGGGCAAGGATACGCAGTATTTT. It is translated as CASSLGKDTQYF.

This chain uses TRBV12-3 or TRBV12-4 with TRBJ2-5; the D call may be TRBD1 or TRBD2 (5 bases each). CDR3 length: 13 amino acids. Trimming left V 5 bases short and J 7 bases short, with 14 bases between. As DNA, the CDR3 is TGTGCCAGCAGTCCCCAATTGGGGGTGACCCAGTACTTC. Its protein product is CASSPQLGVTQYF.

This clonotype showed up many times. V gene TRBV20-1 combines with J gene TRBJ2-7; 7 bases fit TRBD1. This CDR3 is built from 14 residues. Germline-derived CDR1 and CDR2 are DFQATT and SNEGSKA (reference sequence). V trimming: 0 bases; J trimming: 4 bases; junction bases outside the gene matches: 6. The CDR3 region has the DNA TGCAGTGCTAGAGATCCAGGGGGTTTTTACGAGCAGTACTTC. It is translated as CSARDPGGFYEQYF.

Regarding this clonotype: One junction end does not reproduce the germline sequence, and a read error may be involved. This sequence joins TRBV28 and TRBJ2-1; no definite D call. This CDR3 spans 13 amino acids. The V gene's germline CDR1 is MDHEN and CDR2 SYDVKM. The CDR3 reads CAGSLRSYNEQFF. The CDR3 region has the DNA TGTGCCGGCAGTTTGCGCTCCTACAATGAGCAGTTCTTC. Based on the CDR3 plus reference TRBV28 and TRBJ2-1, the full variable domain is DVKVTQSSRYLVKRTGEKVFLECVQDMDHENMFWYRQDPGLGLRLIYFSYDVKMKEKGDIPEGYSVSREKKERFSLILESASTNQTSMYLCAGSLRSYNEQFFGPGTRLTVL.

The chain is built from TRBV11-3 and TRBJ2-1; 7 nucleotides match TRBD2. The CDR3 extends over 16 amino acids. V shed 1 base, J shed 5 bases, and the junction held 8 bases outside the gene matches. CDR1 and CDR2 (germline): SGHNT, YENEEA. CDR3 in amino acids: CASSLGGGRTHNEQFF. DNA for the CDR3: TGTGCCAGCAGCTTAGGTGGCGGGAGAACCCACAATGAGCAGTTCTTC.

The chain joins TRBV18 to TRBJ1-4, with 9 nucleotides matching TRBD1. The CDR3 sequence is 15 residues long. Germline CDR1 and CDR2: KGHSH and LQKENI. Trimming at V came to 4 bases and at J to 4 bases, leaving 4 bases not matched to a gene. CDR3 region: CASSQDRGINEKLFF. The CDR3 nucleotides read TGTGCCAGCTCACAGGACAGGGGAATTAATGAAAAACTGTTTTTT.

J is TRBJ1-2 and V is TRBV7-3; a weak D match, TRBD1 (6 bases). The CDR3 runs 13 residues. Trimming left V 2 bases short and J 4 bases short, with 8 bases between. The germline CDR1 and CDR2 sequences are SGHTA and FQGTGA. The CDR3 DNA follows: TGTGCCAGCAGCTTACCGGGGGCCTATGGCTACACCTTC. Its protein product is CASSLPGAYGYTF.

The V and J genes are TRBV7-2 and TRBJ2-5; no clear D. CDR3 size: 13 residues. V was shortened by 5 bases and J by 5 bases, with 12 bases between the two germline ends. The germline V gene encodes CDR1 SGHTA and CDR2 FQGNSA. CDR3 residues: CASSNHLGETQYF. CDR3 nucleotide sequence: TGTGCCAGCAGCAACCACCTGGGGGAGACCCAGTACTTC.

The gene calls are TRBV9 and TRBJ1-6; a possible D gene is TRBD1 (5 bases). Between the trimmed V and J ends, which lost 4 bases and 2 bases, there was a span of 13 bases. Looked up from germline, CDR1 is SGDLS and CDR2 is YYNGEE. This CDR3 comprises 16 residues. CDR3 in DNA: TGTGCCAGCAGCAGACGAGACAGAGCCTATAATTCACCCCTCCACTTT. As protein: CASSRRDRAYNSPLHF.

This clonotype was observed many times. The CDR3 loop reads CASSLTSGSIKQYF. The CDR3 DNA reads TGTGCCAGCAGCCTGACTAGCGGGAGTATAAAGCAGTACTTC. The rearrangement joins TRBV9 to TRBJ2-7, with TRBD2 matching over 12 bases. In germline, CDR1 is SGDLS, CDR2 YYNGEE. The CDR3 contains 14 residues. The ends lost 4 bases at V and 8 bases at J; junction bases unmatched: 7.

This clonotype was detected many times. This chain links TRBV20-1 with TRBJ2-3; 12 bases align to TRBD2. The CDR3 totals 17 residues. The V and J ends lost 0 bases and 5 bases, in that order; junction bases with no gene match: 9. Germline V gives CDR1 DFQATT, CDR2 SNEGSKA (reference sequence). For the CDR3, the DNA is TGCAGTGCTAGAGATTCTAGCGGGAGGGCCAGGGGAGATACGCAGTATTTT. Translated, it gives CSARDSSGRARGDTQYF.

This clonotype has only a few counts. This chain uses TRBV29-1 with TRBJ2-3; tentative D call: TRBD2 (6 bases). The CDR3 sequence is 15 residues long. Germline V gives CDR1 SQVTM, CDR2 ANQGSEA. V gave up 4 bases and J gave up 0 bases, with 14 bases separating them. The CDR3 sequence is CSVVGVAESTDTQYF. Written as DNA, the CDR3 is TGCAGCGTTGTGGGAGTAGCGGAAAGCACAGATACGCAGTATTTT.

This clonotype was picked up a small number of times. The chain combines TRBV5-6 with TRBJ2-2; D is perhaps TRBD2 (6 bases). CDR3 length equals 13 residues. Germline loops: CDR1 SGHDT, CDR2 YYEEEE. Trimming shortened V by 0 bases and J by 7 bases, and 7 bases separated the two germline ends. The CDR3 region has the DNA TGTGCCAGCAGCTTGGCGGGAGACGGGGAGCTGTTTTTT. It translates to CASSLAGDGELFF.

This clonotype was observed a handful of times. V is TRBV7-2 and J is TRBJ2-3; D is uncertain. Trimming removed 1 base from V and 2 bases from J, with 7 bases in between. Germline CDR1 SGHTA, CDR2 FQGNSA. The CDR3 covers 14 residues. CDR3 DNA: TGTGCCAGCAGCTTAGAAGTTCCCACAGATACGCAGTATTTT. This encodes CASSLEVPTDTQYF.